What follows are 21 T cell receptor beta chains derived from one specimen sequenced in a study of T cell responses to AZD1222 COVID-19 vaccine. The table came from immunoSEQ multiplex PCR; TCRdb's copy has only in-frame clones and leaves some out. The profile shows approximately 82,000 clones, roughly 90% of them singletons. The sample consisted of peripheral blood, taken 28 days after the second AZD1222 dose. These receptors were collected from an adult who received the AZD1222 COVID-19 vaccine.

This CDR3 is CASSYHSTDTQYF. In nucleotides, the CDR3 is TGTGCCAGCAGTTACCATAGCACAGATACGCAGTATTTT. This rearrangement joins TRBV6-5 to TRBJ2-3, with D hard to call. V was shortened by 2 bases and J by 0 bases, with 3 bases between the two germline ends. Germline-derived CDR1 and CDR2 are MNHEY and SVGAGI. CDR3 length equals 13 residues.

In DNA form, the CDR3 reads TGTGCCAGCAGTTACAGGGTTCGAGCCGGGGAGCTGTTTTTT. Translation gives CASSYRVRAGELFF. This chain connects TRBV6-2 or TRBV6-3 to TRBJ2-2; D gene ambiguous. This CDR3 spans 14 amino acids. Germline assignment: CDR1 MNHEY and CDR2 SVGEGT. Trimming took 2 bases from V and 6 from J, leaving 10 bases between them.

The V and J genes are TRBV15 and TRBJ1-4; no reliable D call. Germline lookup yields CDR1 LNHNV and CDR2 YYDKDF (reference sequence). This CDR3 is built from 15 residues. Trimming stripped 0 bases from V and 8 bases from J, with 13 bases between. For the CDR3, the DNA is TGTGCCACCAGCAGAGACGGTGGACCTTCGGAAAAACTGTTTTTT. Protein product: CATSRDGGPSEKLFF.

The rearrangement links TRBV13 to TRBJ2-3; D remains ambiguous. The germline CDR1 and CDR2 sequences are PRHDT and FYEKMQ (reference sequence). The length of the CDR3 is 13 residues. The V end was cut by 5 bases, the J end by 2 bases, with 8 bases between. CDR3 in amino acids: CASSRRATDTQYF. The CDR3 nucleotides read TGTGCCAGCAGCCGAAGGGCCACAGATACGCAGTATTTT.

A few counts support this clone. The chain employs TRBV11-1 and TRBJ1-1, with a tentative D call TRBD1 (5 bases). Trimming took 6 bases from V and 0 from J, leaving 11 bases between them. CDR3 length: 14 amino acids. In germline, CDR1 is SGHAT, CDR2 FQDESV (reference sequence). CDR3 in amino acids: CASRPTALNTEAFF. The CDR3 region has the DNA TGTGCCAGCAGACCGACAGCTTTGAACACTGAAGCTTTCTTT.

This rearrangement joins TRBV6-2 or TRBV6-3 to TRBJ1-1, with TRBD1 matching over 9 bases. Per the germline V gene, CDR1 is MNHEY and CDR2 is SVGEGT. The CDR3 sequence is 14 residues long. V was clipped by 3 bases and J by 10 bases; unmatched bases: 9. The CDR3 is CASSYYGDRASAFF. In nucleotides, the CDR3 is TGTGCCAGCAGTTATTACGGGGACAGGGCGTCAGCTTTCTTT.

The genes are TRBV11-2 and TRBJ1-1, with 7 bases matching TRBD1. V lost 0 bases, J lost 0 bases, and 4 bases stayed unmatched. There are 16 residues in the CDR3. The germline V gene encodes CDR1 SGHAT and CDR2 FQNNGV. The CDR3 sequence is CASSLDAGQLNTEAFF. CDR3 DNA sequence: TGTGCCAGCAGCTTAGATGCGGGACAGTTGAACACTGAAGCTTTCTTT.

J is TRBJ1-5 and V is TRBV7-2; D call uncertain. Per the germline V gene, CDR1 is SGHTA and CDR2 is FQGNSA. V lost 3 bases to trimming and J lost 3 bases, with 9 bases between them. CDR3 size: 14 residues. CDR3 sequence (DNA): TGTGCCAGCAGCTTGGGCCCACTCAATCAGCCCCAGCATTTT. Amino acids: CASSLGPLNQPQHF.

With regard to this clone: Other DNA sequences within the sample encode an identical CDR3. The rearrangement joins TRBV6-5 to TRBJ1-1; D not resolved. The CDR3 consists of 13 residues. The germline gives CDR1 MNHEY, CDR2 SVGAGI. V gave up 5 bases and J gave up 1 base, with 8 bases separating them. The CDR3 loop is CASSRTENTEAFF. CDR3 nucleotides: TGTGCCAGCAGTAGAACAGAGAACACTGAAGCTTTCTTT.

The rearrangement links TRBV15 to TRBJ2-1, with a tentative D call TRBD2 (6 bases). The CDR3 sequence is 13 residues long. Between the trimmed V and J ends, which lost 3 bases and 8 bases, there was a span of 11 bases. Looked up from germline, CDR1 is LNHNV and CDR2 is YYDKDF (reference sequence). DNA of the CDR3: TGTGCCACCAGCAGCCCGGGGGTCTATGAGCAGTTCTTC. Translation gives CATSSPGVYEQFF.

This chain joins TRBV15 and TRBJ2-5, with 11 bases aligning to TRBD1. The CDR3 sequence is 15 residues long. Trimming took 1 base from V and 4 from J; bases not matched to a gene: 2. CDR1 LNHNV and CDR2 YYDKDF come from the germline V gene (reference sequence). The CDR3 DNA is TGTGCCACCAGCAGAGGGGACAGGGGGATAGAGACCCAGTACTTC. This translates into CATSRGDRGIETQYF.

In this sample, this clone turned up a few times. The chain carries TRBV5-5 and TRBJ2-1; 11 bases align to TRBD1. Germline lookup yields CDR1 SGHKS and CDR2 YYEKEE (reference sequence). The V segment lost 6 bases and the J segment 4 bases; nucleotides outside the gene matches: 6. The CDR3 is 15 residues long. Here the CDR3 DNA reads TGTGCCAGCACCCCGGGGACAGGGGGTTACAATGAGCAGTTCTTC. Translating it yields CASTPGTGGYNEQFF.

This chain links TRBV19 with TRBJ1-4; 7 bases line up with TRBD1. CDR3 size: 16 residues. The trim removed 4 bases at V and 0 bases at J, leaving 5 bases unmatched. CDR1 is LNHDA, CDR2 SQIVND, per germline (reference sequence). This chain's CDR3 is CASSTWTGTTNEKLFF. In DNA, the CDR3 is TGTGCCAGTAGTACCTGGACAGGAACAACTAATGAAAAACTGTTTTTT.

The chain combines TRBV5-1 with TRBJ1-2; TRBD1 aligns across 9 bases. This CDR3 contains 15 residues. V dropped 3 bases and J dropped 2; count of bases not matched to a gene: 5. The V gene's germline CDR1 is SGHRS and CDR2 YFSETQ. CDR3 loop: CASSYLGTGNYGYTF. In DNA, the CDR3 is TGCGCCAGCAGCTACCTCGGGACAGGGAACTATGGCTACACCTTC.

This rearrangement joins TRBV2 to TRBJ1-2; no definite D call. Germline CDR1 is SNHLY and CDR2 is FYNNEI. Trimming took off 4 bases at V and 1 base at J, with 4 bases between the two ends. CDR3 length: 12 amino acids. The CDR3 protein is CASSGSNYGYTF. The CDR3 coding sequence is TGTGCCAGCAGTGGCAGTAACTATGGCTACACCTTC.

The chain uses TRBV19 and TRBJ1-2; D gene ambiguous. V gave up 4 bases and J gave up 4 bases, with 10 bases separating them. The V gene's germline CDR1 is LNHDA and CDR2 SQIVND (reference sequence). The CDR3 is made up of 13 amino acids. CDR3 loop: CASSTGSPYGYTF. The CDR3 DNA follows: TGTGCCAGTAGTACCGGCAGCCCCTATGGCTACACCTTC. Complete variable domain (other parts from reference TRBV19 and TRBJ1-2): DGGITQSPKYLFRKEGQNVTLSCEQNLNHDAMYWYRQDPGQGLRLIYYSQIVNDFQKGDIAEGYSVSREKKESFPLTVTSAQKNPTAFYLCASSTGSPYGYTFGSGTRLTVV.

The chain employs TRBV15 and TRBJ1-5; 7 bases are a match to TRBD1. The ends lost 3 bases at V and 0 bases at J; junction bases unmatched: 5. Germline CDR1 reads LNHNV; CDR2 reads YYDKDF (reference sequence). The CDR3 totals 16 residues. In nucleotides, the CDR3 is TGTGCCACCAGCAGGGAGGACAGGCGTAGCAATCAGCCCCAGCATTTT. It codes for CATSREDRRSNQPQHF.

This clone was seen a single time. The CDR3 here is CASIESYSHGYTF. The CDR3 DNA reads as TGTGCCAGCATCGAAAGTTACAGCCATGGCTACACCTTC. The J gene is TRBJ1-2, the V gene TRBV6-5; D call uncertain. In germline, CDR1 is MNHEY, CDR2 SVGAGI. This CDR3 region has 13 residues. The ends were cut back, 7 bases at V and 6 bases at J, with 15 bases in the middle.

The chain links TRBV4-1 to TRBJ2-7; possible D gene TRBD1, 5 bases. This CDR3 is 14 amino acids long. Germline CDR1 and CDR2: MGHRA and YSYEKL. V was cut by 1 base and J by 2 bases, with 9 bases left in between. CDR3 bases: TGCGCCAGCAGCCAAGTCGGACACACCTACGAGCAGTACTTC. It codes for CASSQVGHTYEQYF.

This clone was found once. The genes are TRBV12-3 or TRBV12-4 and TRBJ2-7, with 7 bases that match TRBD1. This CDR3 is built from 13 residues. V shed 5 bases and J 6 bases; nucleotides not matched to a gene: 7. The CDR3 region is CASSPGTVGEQYF. CDR3 sequence (DNA): TGTGCCAGCAGTCCAGGGACAGTTGGCGAGCAGTACTTC.

V usage is TRBV23-1 and J usage is TRBJ2-1, with D possibly TRBD2 on 7 matching bases. Being an ORF, TRBV23-1 has a function that is uncertain. Trimming stripped 10 bases from V and 2 bases from J, with 18 bases between. The CDR3 runs 15 residues. The CDR3 DNA sequence: TGCGCCATCCCGGGGGGCCCACCCGCCTACAATGAGCAGTTCTTC. Translating it yields CAIPGGPPAYNEQFF.